The clone carrying this T cell receptor beta chain was observed a handful of times. Libraries were prepared by immunoSEQ multiplex PCR; TCRdb keeps only in-frame clonotypes and omits some of them. The profile shows fewer than 55,000 clones, about 50% of them singletons. The data stem from a study of cytotoxic CD8 clonotypes in ibrutinib-treated CLL. The J segment lost 2 bases and the V segment lost 5 bases, leaving 4 bases of the junction unmatched. This CDR3 spans 14 amino acids. CDR1 is LNHDA and CDR2 is SQIVND in the germline V gene (reference sequence). Material: PBMCs, obtained after 24 months of ibrutinib treatment. The clonotype was recovered from a human donor with chronic lymphocytic leukemia. The rearrangement joins TRBV19 to TRBJ1-1; 8 positions match TRBD1. This CDR3 reads CASSVGQGNTEAFF. The CDR3 nucleotides are TGTGCCAGTAGTGTCGGACAGGGCAACACTGAAGCTTTCTTT.